This T cell receptor beta chain was sequenced in a study of blood T cell repertoires in COVID-19. The overall study: There were acute and convalescent COVID-19 samples, and they came from the United States, Italy and Spain. The analysed material was cDNA or gDNA that came from T cells, B-cell-depleted T cells, or PBMCs.

The CDR3 is made up of 13 amino acids. Germline CDR1 and CDR2: SGHTA and FQGNSA. Trimming took 2 bases from V and 6 from J, leaving 8 bases between them. In the study's own analysis: Amplification of reference gene primers provided the estimated nucleated cell counts. Measured with immunoSEQ multiplex PCR; TCRdb has only the in-frame clones, and not every one. V and J calls and clone size are copied from that table; D and trimming were computed from the DNA. This sample carries 300,000 to 400,000 clones, approximately 86% of them seen once, and the ten largest clones take about 7.6%. J is TRBJ1-5 and V is TRBV7-2, with D possibly matching TRBD1 (6 bases). The sequencing sample was made of peripheral blood. The clonotype was recovered from a woman aged 55 to 70 with COVID-19, enrolled during active disease. The CDR3 DNA follows: TGTGCCAGCAGCTTAACAGGGAGTCAGCCCCAGCATTTT. Amino acid sequence: CASSLTGSQPQHF.